The clone carrying this TCR beta chain was counted a single time. Germline lookup yields CDR1 SGHTA and CDR2 FQGTGA. Trimming stripped 2 bases from V and 0 bases from J, with 13 bases between. The CDR3 spans 16 residues. The data stem from a study of identical twins. One entry per CDR3 protein results from TCRdb running MiXCR on the 5' RACE reads. The repertoire holds around 690,000 distinct CDR3 sequences, with roughly 20% as singletons. These data are also associated with another study on T cells expressing NK-cell markers.

The gene calls are TRBV7-3 and TRBJ1-1; D gene uncertain. This receptor was taken from a woman aged 18 to 35 in good health. The material sequenced was PBMCs. The CDR3 protein is CASSLLGGRLNTEAFF. The CDR3 bases are TGTGCCAGCAGCTTATTGGGTGGCAGGCTGAACACTGAAGCTTTCTTT.